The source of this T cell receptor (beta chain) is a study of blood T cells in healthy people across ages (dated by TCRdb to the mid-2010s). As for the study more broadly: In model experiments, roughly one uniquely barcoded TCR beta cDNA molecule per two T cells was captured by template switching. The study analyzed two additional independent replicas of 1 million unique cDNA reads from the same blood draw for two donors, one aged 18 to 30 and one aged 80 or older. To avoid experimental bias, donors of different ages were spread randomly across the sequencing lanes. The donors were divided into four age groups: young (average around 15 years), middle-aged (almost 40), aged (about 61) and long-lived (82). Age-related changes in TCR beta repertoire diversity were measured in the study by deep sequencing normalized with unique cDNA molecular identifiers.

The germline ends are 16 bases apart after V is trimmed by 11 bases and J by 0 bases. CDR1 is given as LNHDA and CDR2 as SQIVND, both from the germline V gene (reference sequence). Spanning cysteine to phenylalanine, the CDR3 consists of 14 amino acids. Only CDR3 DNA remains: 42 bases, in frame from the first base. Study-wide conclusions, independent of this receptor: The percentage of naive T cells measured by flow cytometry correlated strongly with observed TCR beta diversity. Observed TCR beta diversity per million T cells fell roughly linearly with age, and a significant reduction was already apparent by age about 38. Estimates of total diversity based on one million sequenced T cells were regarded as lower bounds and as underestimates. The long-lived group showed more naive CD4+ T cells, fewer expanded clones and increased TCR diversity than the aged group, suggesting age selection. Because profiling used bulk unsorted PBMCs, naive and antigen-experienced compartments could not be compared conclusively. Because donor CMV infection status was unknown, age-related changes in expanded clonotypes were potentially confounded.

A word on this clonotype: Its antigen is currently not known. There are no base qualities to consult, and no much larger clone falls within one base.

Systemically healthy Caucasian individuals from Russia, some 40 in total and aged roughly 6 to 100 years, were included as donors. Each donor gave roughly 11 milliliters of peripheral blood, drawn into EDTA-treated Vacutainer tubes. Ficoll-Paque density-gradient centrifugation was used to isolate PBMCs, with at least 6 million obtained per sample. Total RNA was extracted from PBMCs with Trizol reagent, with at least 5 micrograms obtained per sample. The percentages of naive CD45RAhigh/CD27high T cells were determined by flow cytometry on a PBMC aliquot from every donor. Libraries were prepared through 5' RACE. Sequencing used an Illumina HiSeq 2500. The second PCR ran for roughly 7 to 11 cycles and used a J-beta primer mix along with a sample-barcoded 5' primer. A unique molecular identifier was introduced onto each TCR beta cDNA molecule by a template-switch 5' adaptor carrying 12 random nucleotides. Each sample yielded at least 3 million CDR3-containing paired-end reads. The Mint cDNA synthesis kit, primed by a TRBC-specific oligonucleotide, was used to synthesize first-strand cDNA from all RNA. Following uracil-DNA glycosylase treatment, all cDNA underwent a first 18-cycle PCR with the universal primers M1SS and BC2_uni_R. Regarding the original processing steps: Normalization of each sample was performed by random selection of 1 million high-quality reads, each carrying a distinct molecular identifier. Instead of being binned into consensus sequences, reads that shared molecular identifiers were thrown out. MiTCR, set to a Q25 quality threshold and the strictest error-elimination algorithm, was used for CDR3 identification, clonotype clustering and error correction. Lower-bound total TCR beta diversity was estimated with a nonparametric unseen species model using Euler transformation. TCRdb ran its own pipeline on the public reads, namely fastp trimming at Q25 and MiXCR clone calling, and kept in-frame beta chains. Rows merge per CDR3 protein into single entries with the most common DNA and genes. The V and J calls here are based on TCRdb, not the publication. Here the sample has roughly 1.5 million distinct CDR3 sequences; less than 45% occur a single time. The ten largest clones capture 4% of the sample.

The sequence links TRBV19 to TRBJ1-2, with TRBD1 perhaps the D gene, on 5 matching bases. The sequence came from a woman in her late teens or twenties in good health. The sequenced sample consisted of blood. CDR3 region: CAVSPQGSNYGYTF. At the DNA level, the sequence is TGTGCCGTATCGCCTCAGGGATCTAACTATGGCTACACCTTC.